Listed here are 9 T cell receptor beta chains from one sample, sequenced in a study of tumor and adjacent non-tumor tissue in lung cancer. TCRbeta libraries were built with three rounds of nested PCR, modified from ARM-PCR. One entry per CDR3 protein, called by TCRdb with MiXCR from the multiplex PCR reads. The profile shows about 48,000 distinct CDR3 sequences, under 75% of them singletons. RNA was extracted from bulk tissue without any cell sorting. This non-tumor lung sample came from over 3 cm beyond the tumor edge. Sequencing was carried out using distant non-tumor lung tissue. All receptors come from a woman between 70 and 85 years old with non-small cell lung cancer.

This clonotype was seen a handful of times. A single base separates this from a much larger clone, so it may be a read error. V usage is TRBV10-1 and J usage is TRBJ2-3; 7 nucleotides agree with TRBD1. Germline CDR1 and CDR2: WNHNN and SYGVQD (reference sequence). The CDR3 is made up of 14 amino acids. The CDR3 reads CASSGQAWSDTRYF. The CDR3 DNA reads TGCGCCAGCAGCGGACAGGCCTGGTCAGATACGCGGTATTTT.

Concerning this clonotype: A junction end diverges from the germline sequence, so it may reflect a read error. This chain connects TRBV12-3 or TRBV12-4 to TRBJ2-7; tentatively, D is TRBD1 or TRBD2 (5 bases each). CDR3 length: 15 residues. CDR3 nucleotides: TGTGTCAGCAGTTCGAGCAGGGAGCCCAACTACGAGCAGTACTTC. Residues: CVSSSSREPNYEQYF.

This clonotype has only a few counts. Here the CDR3 reads CASSLGEVEPGYTF. The DNA of the CDR3 is TGTGCCAGCAGCTTAGGGGAAGTGGAGCCTGGCTACACCTTC. This sequence joins TRBV7-2 and TRBJ1-2; no reliable D call. This CDR3 is built from 14 residues. Germline assignment: CDR1 SGHTA and CDR2 FQGNSA. Trimming removed 1 base at V and 7 bases at J, with 13 bases between.

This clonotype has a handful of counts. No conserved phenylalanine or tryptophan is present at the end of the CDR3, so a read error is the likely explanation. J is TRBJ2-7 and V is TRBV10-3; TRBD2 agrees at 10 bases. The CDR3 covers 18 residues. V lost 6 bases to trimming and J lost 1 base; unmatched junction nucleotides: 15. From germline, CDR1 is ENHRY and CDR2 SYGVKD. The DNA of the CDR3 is TGTGCCATCAGGAGCTCTCCCGGACTAGCGGAAGATTCCTACGAGCAGTACATC. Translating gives CAIRSSPGLAEDSYEQYI.

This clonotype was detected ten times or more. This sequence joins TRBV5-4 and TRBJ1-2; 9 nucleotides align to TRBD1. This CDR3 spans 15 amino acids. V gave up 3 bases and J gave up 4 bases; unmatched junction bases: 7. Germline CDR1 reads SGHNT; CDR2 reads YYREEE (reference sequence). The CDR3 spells CASSSKQGAGYGYTF. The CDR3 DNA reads TGTGCCAGCAGCTCAAAACAGGGGGCCGGCTATGGCTACACCTTC.

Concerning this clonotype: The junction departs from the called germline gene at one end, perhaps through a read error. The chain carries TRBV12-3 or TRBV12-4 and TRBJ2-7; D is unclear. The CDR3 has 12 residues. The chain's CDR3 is CASSLGNGWHFF. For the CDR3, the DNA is TGTGCCAGCAGTTTAGGAAACGGGTGGCACTTCTTC.

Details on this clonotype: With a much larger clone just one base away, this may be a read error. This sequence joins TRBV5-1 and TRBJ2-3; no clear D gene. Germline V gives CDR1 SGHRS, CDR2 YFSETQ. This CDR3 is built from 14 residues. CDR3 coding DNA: TGCGCCAGCAGGTTGGAAAACCCCGAGGATACGCAGTATTTT. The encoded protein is CASRLENPEDTQYF.

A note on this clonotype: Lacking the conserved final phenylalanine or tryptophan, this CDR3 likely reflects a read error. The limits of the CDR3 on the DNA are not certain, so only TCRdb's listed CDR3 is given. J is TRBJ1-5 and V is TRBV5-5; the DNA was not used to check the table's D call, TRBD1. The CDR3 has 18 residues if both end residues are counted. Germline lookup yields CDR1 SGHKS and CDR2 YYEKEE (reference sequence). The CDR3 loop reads CASSWGTGTQGSNQPQHL.

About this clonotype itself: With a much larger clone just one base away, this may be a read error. CDR3 region: CVTSEEDGTSGNTIYF. DNA of the CDR3: TGTGTCACCAGTGAGGAAGACGGAACCTCTGGAAACACCATATATTTT. This chain joins TRBV24-1 and TRBJ1-3; D uncertain. This CDR3 spans 16 amino acids. Germline V gene lookup returns CDR1 KGHDR and CDR2 SFDVKD.